These 18 T cell receptor beta chains originate from one sample sequenced in a study of response to subunit inactivated influenza vaccine (dated by TCRdb to 2016 to 2019). Library preparation employed RT-PCR. TCRdb records Illumina HiSeq 2500 as the sequencer. TCRdb redid the processing of the public reads, applying fastp at Q25 and MiXCR, and retained in-frame beta chains. A single entry per CDR3 protein holds the most common genes and DNA from its merged rows. The sample contains under 750,000 distinct CDR3 sequences, roughly 10% of them found a single time. Clones ranked in the top ten supply roughly a tenth of the sample. The source was PBMCs from blood, collected on the day of vaccination. The receptors here all came from a man aged 50 or older who received an inactivated influenza vaccine. Donor details come from another sample of the same person, matched by shared clones.

The V gene is TRBV15, the J gene TRBJ2-5; 8 nucleotides align to TRBD2. The CDR3 spans 15 residues. The junction had 11 bases not matched to a gene; V was cut back by 5 bases and J by 6 bases. Germline-derived CDR1 and CDR2 are LNHNV and YYDKDF (reference sequence). The CDR3 region has the DNA TGTGCCACCAGCGAAGTCCGGGGGGGGTCGCAGACCCAGTACTTC. Encoded protein: CATSEVRGGSQTQYF. Full variable domain (remainder filled in from reference TRBV15 and TRBJ2-5): DAMVIQNPRYQVTQFGKPVTLSCSQTLNHNVMYWYQQKSSQAPKLLFHYYDKDFNNEADTPDNFQSRRPNTSFCFLDIRSPGLGDTAMYLCATSEVRGGSQTQYFGPGTRLLVL.

This clonotype was counted only a few times. This rearrangement joins TRBV9 to TRBJ2-1; 7 bases align to TRBD2. Trimming took 0 bases from V and 7 from J; bases not matched to a gene: 1. This CDR3 is 13 amino acids long. Germline CDR1 SGDLS, CDR2 YYNGEE. CDR3 residues: CASSVGGGNEQFF. CDR3 nucleotide sequence: TGTGCCAGCAGCGTAGGGGGGGGGAATGAGCAGTTCTTC. Drawing the rest from reference TRBV9 and TRBJ2-1, the complete variable domain is DSGVTQTPKHLITATGQRVTLRCSPRSGDLSVYWYQQSLDQGLQFLIQYYNGEERAKGNILERFSAQQFPDLHSELNLSSLELGDSALYFCASSVGGGNEQFFGPGTRLTVL.

V usage is TRBV28 and J usage is TRBJ2-3, with D hard to call. Trimming removed 2 bases from V and 2 bases from J, with 11 bases in between. The CDR3 extends over 15 amino acids. Germline loops: CDR1 MDHEN, CDR2 SYDVKM. The DNA for the CDR3 is TGTGCCAGCAGTTTAGGCGTTACCCCCACAGATACGCAGTATTTT. Amino acids: CASSLGVTPTDTQYF.

This clonotype was observed many times. The chain uses TRBV3-1 and TRBJ2-3; D not certain. The CDR3 totals 13 residues. CDR1 LGHDT and CDR2 YNNKEL come from the germline V gene (reference sequence). V was clipped by 2 bases and J by 4 bases, with 7 bases between them. Here the CDR3 reads CASSQSGPDTQYF. The CDR3 DNA follows: TGTGCCAGCAGCCAATCCGGGCCAGATACGCAGTATTTT.

This clonotype was counted a few times. In nucleotides, the CDR3 is TGTGCCAGCAGTCCTAGCGGGGGGGCCGGCTCCTACGAGCAGTACTTC. Translated, it gives CASSPSGGAGSYEQYF. The J gene is TRBJ2-7, the V gene TRBV2, with 12 bases identical to TRBD2. The germline gives CDR1 SNHLY, CDR2 FYNNEI. This CDR3 spans 16 amino acids. The trim removed 5 bases at V and 0 bases at J, leaving 5 bases unmatched.

The rearrangement links TRBV12-3 or TRBV12-4 to TRBJ1-5, with a tentative D call TRBD1 (5 bases). The CDR3 runs 15 residues. V was cut by 5 bases and J by 3 bases, with 14 bases left in between. CDR3 region: CASSPAGFVNQPQHF. DNA of the CDR3: TGTGCCAGCAGTCCCGCAGGGTTCGTCAATCAGCCCCAGCATTTT.

V gene TRBV5-5 combines with J gene TRBJ1-1, with 7 positions matching TRBD1. V lost 5 bases and J lost 4; bases outside the gene matches: 11. This CDR3 spans 15 amino acids. Germline CDR1 and CDR2: SGHKS and YYEKEE (reference sequence). The DNA of the CDR3 is TGTGCCAGCAGACCCAGACAGGGAGGGACCACTGAAGCTTTCTTT. Its translation: CASRPRQGGTTEAFF.

This clonotype was seen more than once but under ten times. The V gene is TRBV6-5, the J gene TRBJ1-2; no firm D call. V dropped 8 bases and J dropped 4 bases, with 8 bases sitting between them. In germline, CDR1 is MNHEY, CDR2 SVGAGI. The CDR3 has 11 amino acids. The CDR3, as DNA: TGTGCCAGCGGTGACTTCTATGGCTACACCTTC. Amino acids: CASGDFYGYTF.

The V gene is TRBV5-1, the J gene TRBJ2-1, with 12 positions matching TRBD2. The CDR3 contains 16 residues. Germline CDR1 and CDR2: SGHRS and YFSETQ. The trim removed 0 bases at V and 7 bases at J, leaving 5 bases unmatched. The CDR3 spells CASSLALAGGQNEQFF. The CDR3 DNA reads TGCGCCAGCAGCTTGGCCCTAGCGGGAGGGCAGAATGAGCAGTTCTTC.

The CDR3 coding sequence is TGCAGTGCTAGAAGGCTAGCGGGAGGGCCGAGGACCGAGACCCAGTACTTC. Its protein product is CSARRLAGGPRTETQYF. V gene TRBV20-1 combines with J gene TRBJ2-5; 12 nucleotides line up with TRBD2. This CDR3 is built from 17 residues. J lost 5 bases, V lost 2 bases, and 12 bases had no gene match. CDR1 and CDR2 (germline): DFQATT, SNEGSKA (reference sequence).

The CDR3 region has the DNA TGCGCCAGCAGCCTTGGACAGGGAGAAAATTACGAGCAGTACTTC. Its translation: CASSLGQGENYEQYF. V gene TRBV4-1 combines with J gene TRBJ2-7; 8 nucleotides agree with TRBD1. The CDR3 loop spans 15 amino acids. V lost 4 bases, J lost 4 bases, and 9 bases stayed unmatched. Looked up from germline, CDR1 is MGHRA and CDR2 is YSYEKL.

The V and J genes are TRBV3-1 and TRBJ1-1, with TRBD1 identical over 9 bases. This CDR3 is 16 amino acids long. V was clipped by 1 base and J by 0 bases; unmatched bases: 3. Germline V CDR1 and CDR2: LGHDT, YNNKEL (reference sequence). The CDR3 DNA is TGTGCCAGCAGCCAAGCCACAGGGGGCCTGAACACTGAAGCTTTCTTT. Its translation is CASSQATGGLNTEAFF.

For the CDR3, the DNA is TGTGCCAGCAGCCAGCTCCGGGTTTCAAACCATGGCTACACCTTC. This gives the protein CASSQLRVSNHGYTF. This chain uses TRBV7-9 with TRBJ1-2; D not certain. The CDR3 is made up of 15 amino acids. Germline V CDR1 and CDR2: SEHNR, FQNEAQ (reference sequence). V dropped 5 bases and J dropped 6 bases, with 19 bases sitting between them.

The rearrangement uses TRBV6-5 and TRBJ2-3; TRBD2 matches at 14 bases. After removal of 1 base from V and 6 bases from J, the junction contained 3 bases not matched to a gene. The CDR3 totals 16 residues. Looked up from germline, CDR1 is MNHEY and CDR2 is SVGAGI. CDR3 sequence (DNA): TGTGCCAGCAGTTACTTGACTAGCGGGAGGGCGGATACGCAGTATTTT. Translated: CASSYLTSGRADTQYF.

This chain joins TRBV5-6 and TRBJ2-3; D remains unclear. CDR1 and CDR2 (germline): SGHDT, YYEEEE. V lost 4 bases to trimming and J lost 3 bases, with 6 bases between them. This CDR3 has 12 residues. CDR3 amino acids: CASSIGTDTQYF. The CDR3 DNA sequence: TGTGCCAGCAGCATCGGAACAGATACGCAGTATTTT.

This clonotype showed up just a few times. The chain joins TRBV7-9 to TRBJ2-3; maybe TRBD2 (5 bases). The CDR3 sequence is 14 residues long. Trimming took 1 base from V and 5 from J, leaving 10 bases between them. Per germline, CDR1 SEHNR and CDR2 FQNEAQ (reference sequence). The CDR3 DNA reads TGTGCCAGCAGCTTAGTTGTAGGACTAGATACGCAGTATTTT. Translated: CASSLVVGLDTQYF.

This clonotype appeared once. The chain recombines TRBV7-2 with TRBJ1-2, with no clear D. The CDR3 is made up of 14 amino acids. The germline V and J ends were trimmed by 1 base and 1 base, with 7 bases remaining between them. The V gene's germline CDR1 is SGHTA and CDR2 FQGNSA. CDR3 loop: CASSLGRNNYGYTF. The CDR3 coding sequence is TGTGCCAGCAGCTTAGGGAGGAATAACTATGGCTACACCTTC.

This chain joins TRBV27 and TRBJ2-3; 8 nucleotides match TRBD2. CDR1 is MNHEY, CDR2 SMNVEV, per germline (reference sequence). V gave up 0 bases and J gave up 0 bases; unmatched junction bases: 8. There are 18 residues in the CDR3. The CDR3 DNA sequence: TGTGCCAGCAGTTTATCGCCTTCGGGGGGGCAAAGCACAGATACGCAGTATTTT. Protein: CASSLSPSGGQSTDTQYF.